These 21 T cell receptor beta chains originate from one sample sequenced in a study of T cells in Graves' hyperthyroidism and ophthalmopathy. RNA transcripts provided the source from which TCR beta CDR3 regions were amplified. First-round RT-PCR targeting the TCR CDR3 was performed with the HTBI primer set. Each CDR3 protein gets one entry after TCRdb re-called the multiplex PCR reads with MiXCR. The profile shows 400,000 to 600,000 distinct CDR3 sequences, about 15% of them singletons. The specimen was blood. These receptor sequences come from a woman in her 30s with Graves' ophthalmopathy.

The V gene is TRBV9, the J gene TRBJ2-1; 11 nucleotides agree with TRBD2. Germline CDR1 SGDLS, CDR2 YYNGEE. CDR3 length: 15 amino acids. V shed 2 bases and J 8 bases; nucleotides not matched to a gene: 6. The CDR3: CASSVIAGGPHEQFF. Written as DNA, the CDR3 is TGTGCCAGCAGCGTTATAGCGGGAGGGCCACATGAGCAGTTCTTC.

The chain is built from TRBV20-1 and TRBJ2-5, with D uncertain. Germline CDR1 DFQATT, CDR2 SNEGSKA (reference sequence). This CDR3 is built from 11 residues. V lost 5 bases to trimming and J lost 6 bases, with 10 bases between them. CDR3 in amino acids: CSAGSYKTQYF. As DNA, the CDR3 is TGCAGTGCTGGATCCTACAAGACCCAGTACTTC.

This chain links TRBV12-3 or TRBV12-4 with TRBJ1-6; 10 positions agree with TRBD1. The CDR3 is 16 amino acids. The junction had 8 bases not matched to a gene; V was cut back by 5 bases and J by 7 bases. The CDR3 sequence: CASSQPSGQGNSPLHF. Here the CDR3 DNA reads TGTGCCAGCAGTCAGCCCTCGGGACAGGGGAATTCACCCCTCCACTTT.

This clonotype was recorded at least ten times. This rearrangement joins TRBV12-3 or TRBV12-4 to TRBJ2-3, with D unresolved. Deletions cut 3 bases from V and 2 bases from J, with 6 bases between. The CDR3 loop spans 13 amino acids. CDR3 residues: CASSFGVTDTQYF. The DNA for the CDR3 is TGTGCCAGCAGTTTTGGGGTCACAGATACGCAGTATTTT.

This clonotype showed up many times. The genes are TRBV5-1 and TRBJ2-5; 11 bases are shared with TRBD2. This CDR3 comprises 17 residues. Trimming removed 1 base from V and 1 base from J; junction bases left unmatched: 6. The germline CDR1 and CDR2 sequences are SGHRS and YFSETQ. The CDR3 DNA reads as TGCGCCAGCAGCTTGCAGGGGACTAGCGGTTCCCAAGAGACCCAGTACTTC. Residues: CASSLQGTSGSQETQYF.

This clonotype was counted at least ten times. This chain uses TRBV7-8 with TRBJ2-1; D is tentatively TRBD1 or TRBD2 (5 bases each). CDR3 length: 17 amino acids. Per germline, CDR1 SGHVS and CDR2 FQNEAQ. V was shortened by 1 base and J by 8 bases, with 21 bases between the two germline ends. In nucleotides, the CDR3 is TGTGCCAGCAGCTTAGGGTGGGGGTCAACATCGAGCGATGAGCAGTTCTTC. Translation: CASSLGWGSTSSDEQFF. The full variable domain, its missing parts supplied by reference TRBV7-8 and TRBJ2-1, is GAGVSQSPRYKVAKRGQDVALRCDPISGHVSLFWYQQALGQGPEFLTYFQNEAQLDKSGLPSDRFFAERPEGSVSTLKIQRTQQEDSAVYLCASSLGWGSTSSDEQFFGPGTRLTVL.

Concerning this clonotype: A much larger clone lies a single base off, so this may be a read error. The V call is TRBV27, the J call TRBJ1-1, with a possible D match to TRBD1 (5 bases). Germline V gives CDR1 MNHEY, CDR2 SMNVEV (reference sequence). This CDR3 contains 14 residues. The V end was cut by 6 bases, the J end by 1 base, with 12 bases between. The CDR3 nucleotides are TGTGCCAGCAGGGGGGGACGGCAGAACACTGAAGCTTTCTTT. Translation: CASRGGRQNTEAFF.

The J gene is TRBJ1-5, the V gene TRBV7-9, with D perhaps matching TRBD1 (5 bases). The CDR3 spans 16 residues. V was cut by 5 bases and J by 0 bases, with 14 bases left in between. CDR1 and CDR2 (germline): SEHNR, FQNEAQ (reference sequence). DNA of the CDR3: TGTGCCAGCAGCCCCACCTGGGGGGATAGCAATCAGCCCCAGCATTTT. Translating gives CASSPTWGDSNQPQHF.

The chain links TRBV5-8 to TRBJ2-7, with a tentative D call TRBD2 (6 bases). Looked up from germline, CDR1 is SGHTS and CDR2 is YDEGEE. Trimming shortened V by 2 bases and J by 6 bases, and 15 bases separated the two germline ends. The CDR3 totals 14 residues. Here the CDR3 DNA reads TGTGCCAGCAGCTTTTTCCGGGACTCGGGCGAGCAGTACTTC. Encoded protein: CASSFFRDSGEQYF.

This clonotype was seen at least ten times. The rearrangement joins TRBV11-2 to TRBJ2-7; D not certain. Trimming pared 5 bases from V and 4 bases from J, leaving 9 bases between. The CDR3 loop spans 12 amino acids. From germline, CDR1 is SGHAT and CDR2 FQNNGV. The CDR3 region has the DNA TGTGCCAGCAGCCCTATCCTTTACGAGCAGTACTTC. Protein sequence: CASSPILYEQYF.

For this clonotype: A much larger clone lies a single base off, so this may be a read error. CDR3 DNA sequence: TGTGCCAGCAGCCCTGGACTGAAACCCTACGAGCAGTACTTC. Translating gives CASSPGLKPYEQYF. The chain carries TRBV7-3 and TRBJ2-7; tentative D call: TRBD2 (5 bases). From germline, CDR1 is SGHTA and CDR2 FQGTGA. The length of the CDR3 is 14 residues. V lost 5 bases to trimming and J lost 2 bases, with 13 bases between them.

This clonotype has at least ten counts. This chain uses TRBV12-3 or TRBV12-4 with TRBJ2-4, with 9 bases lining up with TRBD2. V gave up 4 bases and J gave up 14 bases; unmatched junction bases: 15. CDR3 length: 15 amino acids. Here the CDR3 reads CASSSQGLAKGVEYF. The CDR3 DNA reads TGTGCCAGCAGTTCCCAAGGACTAGCGAAAGGGGTGGAGTACTTC.

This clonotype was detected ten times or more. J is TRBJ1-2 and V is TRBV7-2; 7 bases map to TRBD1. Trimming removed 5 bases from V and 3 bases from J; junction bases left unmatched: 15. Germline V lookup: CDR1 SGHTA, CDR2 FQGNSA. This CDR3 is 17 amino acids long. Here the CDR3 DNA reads TGTGCCAGCAGCCTGACACCTACAGGGGCTAGGGACTATGGCTACACCTTC. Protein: CASSLTPTGARDYGYTF.

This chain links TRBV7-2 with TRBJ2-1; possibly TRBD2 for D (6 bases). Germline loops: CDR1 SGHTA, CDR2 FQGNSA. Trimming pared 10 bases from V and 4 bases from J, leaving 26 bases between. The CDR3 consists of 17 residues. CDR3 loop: CATPVGGPRPPYNEQFF. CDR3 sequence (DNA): TGTGCCACCCCCGTCGGGGGACCTCGTCCACCTTACAATGAGCAGTTCTTC.

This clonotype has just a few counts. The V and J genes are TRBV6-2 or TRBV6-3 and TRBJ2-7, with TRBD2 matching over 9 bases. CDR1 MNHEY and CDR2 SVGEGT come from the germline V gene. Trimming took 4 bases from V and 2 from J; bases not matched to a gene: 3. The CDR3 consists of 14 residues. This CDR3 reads CASSLAGVTYEQYF. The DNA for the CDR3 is TGTGCCAGCAGTTTAGCGGGAGTCACCTACGAGCAGTACTTC.

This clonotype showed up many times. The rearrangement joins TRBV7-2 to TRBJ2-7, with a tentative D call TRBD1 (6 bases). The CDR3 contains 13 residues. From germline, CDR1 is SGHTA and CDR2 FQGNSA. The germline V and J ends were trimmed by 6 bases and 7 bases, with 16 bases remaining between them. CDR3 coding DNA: TGTGCCAGCAGGCGGACAGCGAAATGGGAGCAGTACTTC. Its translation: CASRRTAKWEQYF.

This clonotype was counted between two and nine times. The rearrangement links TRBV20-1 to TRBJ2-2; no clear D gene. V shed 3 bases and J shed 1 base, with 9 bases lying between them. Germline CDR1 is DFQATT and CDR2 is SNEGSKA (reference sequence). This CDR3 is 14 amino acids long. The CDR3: CSASLGGNTGELFF. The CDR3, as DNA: TGCAGTGCTAGTCTGGGCGGGAACACCGGGGAGCTGTTTTTT.

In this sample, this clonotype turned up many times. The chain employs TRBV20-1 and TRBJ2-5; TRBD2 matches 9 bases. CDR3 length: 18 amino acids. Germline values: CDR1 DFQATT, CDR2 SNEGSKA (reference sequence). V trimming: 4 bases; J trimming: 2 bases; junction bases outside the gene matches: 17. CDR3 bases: TGCAGTGCTAACCCCTTAGCGGGAGAGTGGTATAAACAAGAGACCCAGTACTTC. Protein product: CSANPLAGEWYKQETQYF.

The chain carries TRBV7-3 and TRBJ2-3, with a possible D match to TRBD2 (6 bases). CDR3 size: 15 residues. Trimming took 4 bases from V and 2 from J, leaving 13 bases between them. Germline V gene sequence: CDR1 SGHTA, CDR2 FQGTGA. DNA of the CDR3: TGTGCCAGCAGCTCAACTAGCTGGTACACAGATACGCAGTATTTT. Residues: CASSSTSWYTDTQYF.

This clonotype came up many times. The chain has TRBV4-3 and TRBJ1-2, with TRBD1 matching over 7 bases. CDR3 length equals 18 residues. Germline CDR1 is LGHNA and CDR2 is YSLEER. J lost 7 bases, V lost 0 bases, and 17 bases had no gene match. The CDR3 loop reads CASSQDALLRQGAGGYTF. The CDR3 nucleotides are TGCGCCAGCAGCCAAGATGCATTACTTCGACAGGGTGCAGGTGGCTACACCTTC.

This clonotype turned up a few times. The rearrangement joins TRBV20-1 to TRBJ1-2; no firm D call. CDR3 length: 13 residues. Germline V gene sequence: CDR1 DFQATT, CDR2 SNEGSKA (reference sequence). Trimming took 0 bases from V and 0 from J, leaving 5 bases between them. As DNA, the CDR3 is TGCAGTGCTAGAGATTCAGCTAACTATGGCTACACCTTC. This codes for CSARDSANYGYTF.